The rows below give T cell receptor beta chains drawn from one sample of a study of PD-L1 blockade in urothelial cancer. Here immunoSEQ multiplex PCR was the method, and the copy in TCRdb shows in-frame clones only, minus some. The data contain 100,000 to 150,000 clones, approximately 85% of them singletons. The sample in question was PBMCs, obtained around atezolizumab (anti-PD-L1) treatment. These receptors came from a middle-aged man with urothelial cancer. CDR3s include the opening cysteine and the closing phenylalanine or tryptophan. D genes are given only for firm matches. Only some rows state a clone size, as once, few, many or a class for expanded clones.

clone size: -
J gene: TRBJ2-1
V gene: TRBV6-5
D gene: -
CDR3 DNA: TGTGCCAGCAGTACGGACGGGACACGACAGTTCTTC
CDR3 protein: CASSTDGTRQFF

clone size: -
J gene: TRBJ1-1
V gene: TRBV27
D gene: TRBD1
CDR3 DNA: TGTGCCAGCAGTAGGGACAGTATGAACACTGAAGCTTTCTTT
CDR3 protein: CASSRDSMNTEAFF

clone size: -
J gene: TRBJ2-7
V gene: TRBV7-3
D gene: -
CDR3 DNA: TGTGCCAGCAGCCCGACAGGTTCCTTATACGAGCAGTACTTC
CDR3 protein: CASSPTGSLYEQYF

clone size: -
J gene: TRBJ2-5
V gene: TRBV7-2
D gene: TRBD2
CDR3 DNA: TGTGCCAGCAGCAACCGAGGGGCGGGAGGGCCTAAAGTAGAGACCCAGTACTTC
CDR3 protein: CASSNRGAGGPKVETQYF

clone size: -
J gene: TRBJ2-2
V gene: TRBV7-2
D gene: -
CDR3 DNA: TGTGCCGGGCGGGACACCGGGGAGCTGTTTTTT
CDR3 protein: CAGRDTGELFF

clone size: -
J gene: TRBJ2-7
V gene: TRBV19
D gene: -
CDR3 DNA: TGTGCCAGTAGTATAGATCCGGAGGAGCAGTACTTC
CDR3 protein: CASSIDPEEQYF

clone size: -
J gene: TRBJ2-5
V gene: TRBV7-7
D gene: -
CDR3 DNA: TGTGCTAGCAGTAAAACCGGGCCGAGAGGGGAGACCCAGTACTTC
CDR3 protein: CASSKTGPRGETQYF

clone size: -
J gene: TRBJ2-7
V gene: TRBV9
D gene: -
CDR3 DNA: TGTGCCAGCAGCGTAGGTGGGGACAACACCTACGAGCAGTACTTC
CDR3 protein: CASSVGGDNTYEQYF

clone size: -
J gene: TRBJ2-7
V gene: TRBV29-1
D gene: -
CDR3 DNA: TGCAGCGTTGAAGATAGTACTAGCAGGTCGTTGGGGCAGTACTTC
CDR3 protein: CSVEDSTSRSLGQYF

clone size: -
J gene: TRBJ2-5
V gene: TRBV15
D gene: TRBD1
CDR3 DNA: TGTGCCACCAGCAGACAGACAGGGGAAGAGACCCAGTACTTC
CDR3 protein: CATSRQTGEETQYF

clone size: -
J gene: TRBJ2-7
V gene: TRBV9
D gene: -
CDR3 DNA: TGTGCCAGCAGCGTAGATTTATCCTACGAGCAGTACTTC
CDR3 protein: CASSVDLSYEQYF

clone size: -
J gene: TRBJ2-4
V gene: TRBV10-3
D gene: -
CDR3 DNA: TGTGCCATCAGTGAGTCGGAAGGACTAGCCAAAAACATTCAGTACTTC
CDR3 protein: CAISESEGLAKNIQYF

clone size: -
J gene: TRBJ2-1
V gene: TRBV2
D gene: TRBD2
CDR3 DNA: TGTGCCAGCCTTTGGGCTAGCGGAGTGAATGAGCAGTTCTTC
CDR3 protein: CASLWASGVNEQFF

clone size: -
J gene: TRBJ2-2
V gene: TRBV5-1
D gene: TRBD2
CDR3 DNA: TGCGCCAGCAGAGCGGGAGCCATGGCCGGGGAGCTGTTTTTT
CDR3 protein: CASRAGAMAGELFF

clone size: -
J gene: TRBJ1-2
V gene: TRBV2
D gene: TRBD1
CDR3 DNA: TGTGCCAGGGGGGGACAGGATTCTGGCTACACCTTC
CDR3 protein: CARGGQDSGYTF

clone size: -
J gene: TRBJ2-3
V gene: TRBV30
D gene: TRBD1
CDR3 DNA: TGTGCCTGGTCCCCGGGACAGGACGGCTTCAATACGCAGTATTTT
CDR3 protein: CAWSPGQDGFNTQYF

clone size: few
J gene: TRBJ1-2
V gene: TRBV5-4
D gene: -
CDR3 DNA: TGTGCCAGCAGCGCCGACATGAACTATGGCTACACCTTC
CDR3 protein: CASSADMNYGYTF

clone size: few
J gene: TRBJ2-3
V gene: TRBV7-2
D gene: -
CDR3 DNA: TGTGCCAGCAGCTTAGATGGGGGCGCAGATACGCAGTATTTT
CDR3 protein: CASSLDGGADTQYF

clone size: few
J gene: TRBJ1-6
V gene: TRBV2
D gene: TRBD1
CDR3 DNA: TGTGCCAGCAGTGAAGCCGGCAGGGGGCTGAAGTATAATTCACCCCTCCACTTT
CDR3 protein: CASSEAGRGLKYNSPLHF

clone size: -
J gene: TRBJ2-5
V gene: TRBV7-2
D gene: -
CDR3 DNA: TGTGCCAGCAGCGGCCCAGGGGAAGAGACCCAGTACTTC
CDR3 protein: CASSGPGEETQYF

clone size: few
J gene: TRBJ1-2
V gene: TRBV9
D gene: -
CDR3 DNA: TGTGCCAGCAGCAACCCCGCCCGGGGTGGCTACACCTTC
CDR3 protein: CASSNPARGGYTF

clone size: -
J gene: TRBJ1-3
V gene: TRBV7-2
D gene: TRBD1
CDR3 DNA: TGTGCCAGCAGCACCAGGACAGGTTCGGGAAACACCATATATTTT
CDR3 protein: CASSTRTGSGNTIYF

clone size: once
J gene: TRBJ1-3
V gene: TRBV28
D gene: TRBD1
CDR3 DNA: TGTGCCAGCAGTTTGGTTGGGACAGGAGGAAACACCATATATTTT
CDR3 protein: CASSLVGTGGNTIYF

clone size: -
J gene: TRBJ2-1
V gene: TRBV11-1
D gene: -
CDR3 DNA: TGTGCCAGCAAGCTTGACGGGAGTCACAATGAGCAGTTCTTC
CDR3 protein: CASKLDGSHNEQFF

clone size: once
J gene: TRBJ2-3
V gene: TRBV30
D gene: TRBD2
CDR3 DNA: TGTGCCTGGAGTTACGGGCGGACTAGCAGAACAGATACGCAGTATTTT
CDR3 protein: CAWSYGRTSRTDTQYF

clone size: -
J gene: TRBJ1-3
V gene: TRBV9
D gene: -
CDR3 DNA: TGTGCCAGCAGCCCCCGGGGGGGCAGCACTGGAAACACCATATATTTT
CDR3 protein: CASSPRGGSTGNTIYF

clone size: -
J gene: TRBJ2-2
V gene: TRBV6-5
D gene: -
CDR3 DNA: TGTGCCAGCAGTTACACCACTAGCGGGGAGCTGTTTTTT
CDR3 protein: CASSYTTSGELFF

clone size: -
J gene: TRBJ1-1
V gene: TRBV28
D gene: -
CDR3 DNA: TGTGCCAGCAGTTTAATGAGGGTTGGAGCTTTCTTT
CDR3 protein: CASSLMRVGAFF

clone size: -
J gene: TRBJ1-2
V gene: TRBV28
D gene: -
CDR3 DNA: TGTGCCAGCAGAAACCAGGGGTACTATGGCTACACCTTC
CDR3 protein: CASRNQGYYGYTF

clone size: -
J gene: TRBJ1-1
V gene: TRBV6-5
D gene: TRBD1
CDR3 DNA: TGTGCCAGCAGTAACAGGGGCACTGAAGCTTTCTTT
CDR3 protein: CASSNRGTEAFF

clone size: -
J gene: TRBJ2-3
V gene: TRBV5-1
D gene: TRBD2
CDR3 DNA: TGCGCCAGCAGCCCTGGGGATAGCGGGGGTACGCAGTATTTT
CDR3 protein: CASSPGDSGGTQYF

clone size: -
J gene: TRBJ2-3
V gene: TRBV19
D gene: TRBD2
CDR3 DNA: TGTGCCAGTAGTATACGACTAGCGGGAGGGCCCGGTACGCAGTATTTT
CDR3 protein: CASSIRLAGGPGTQYF

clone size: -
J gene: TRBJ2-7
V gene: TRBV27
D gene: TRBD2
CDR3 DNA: TGTGCCAGCAGTTTCTCTAGCGGGGTTACCTACGAGCAGTACTTC
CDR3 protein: CASSFSSGVTYEQYF

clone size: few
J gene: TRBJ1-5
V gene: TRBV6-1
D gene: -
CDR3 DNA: TGTGCCAGCAGCTATCTACTAAATCAGCCCCAGCATTTT
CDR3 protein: CASSYLLNQPQHF

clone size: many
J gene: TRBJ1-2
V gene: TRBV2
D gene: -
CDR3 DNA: TGTGCCAGCAGTGAAGCGAACACGGGAGGGTACGGCTACACCTTC
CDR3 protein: CASSEANTGGYGYTF

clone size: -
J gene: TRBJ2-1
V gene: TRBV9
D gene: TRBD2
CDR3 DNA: TGTGCCAGCAGCGCCAAGGGGGTAGCGGGAGAACTGCATGAGCAGTTCTTC
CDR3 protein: CASSAKGVAGELHEQFF

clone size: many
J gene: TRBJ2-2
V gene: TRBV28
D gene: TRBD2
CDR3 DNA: TGTGCCAGCAGTTCTAGCGGGGGCACCGGGGAGCTGTTTTTT
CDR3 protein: CASSSSGGTGELFF

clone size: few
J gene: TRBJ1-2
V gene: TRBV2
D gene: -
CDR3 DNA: TGTGCCAGCAGCCTCAGGGATTCTGGCTACACCTTC
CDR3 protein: CASSLRDSGYTF

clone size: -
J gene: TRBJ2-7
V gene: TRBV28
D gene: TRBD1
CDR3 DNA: TGTGCCAGCGGGGGACAGACCGAGGGTTACGAGCAGTACTTC
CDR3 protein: CASGGQTEGYEQYF

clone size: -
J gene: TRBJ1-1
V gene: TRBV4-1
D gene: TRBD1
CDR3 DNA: TGCGCCAGCAGCCAAGTGGCTCGACAGGGTAGGACTGAAGCTTTCTTT
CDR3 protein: CASSQVARQGRTEAFF

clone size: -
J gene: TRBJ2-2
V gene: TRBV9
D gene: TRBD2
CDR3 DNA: TGTGCCAGCAGCGCCCCTAGCGGGAGGGCTTCGGTTGACACCGGGGAGCTGTTTTTT
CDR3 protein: CASSAPSGRASVDTGELFF

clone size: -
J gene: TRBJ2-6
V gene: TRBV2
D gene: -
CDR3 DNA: TGTGCCAGCAGACAGAGCTCTGGGGCCAACGTCCTGACTTTC
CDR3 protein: CASRQSSGANVLTF

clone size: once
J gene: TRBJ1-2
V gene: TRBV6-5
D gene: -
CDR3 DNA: TGTGCCAGCAGACGAGCAGGGACGGGGGGGTATGGCTACACCTTC
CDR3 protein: CASRRAGTGGYGYTF

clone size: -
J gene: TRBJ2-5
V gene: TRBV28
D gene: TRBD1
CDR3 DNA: TGTGCCAGCAGTAACCAGGGGGCCGAGGAGACCCAGTACTTC
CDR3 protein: CASSNQGAEETQYF

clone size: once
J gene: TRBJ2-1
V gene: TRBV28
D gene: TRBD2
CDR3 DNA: TGTGCCAGCACTGGAGGGACTAGCGGGAGCAATGAGCAGTTCTTC
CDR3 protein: CASTGGTSGSNEQFF

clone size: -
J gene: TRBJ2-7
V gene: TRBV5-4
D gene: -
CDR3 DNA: TGTGCCAGCAGCTTGGATCCGACACGAAGATATTACGAGCAGTACTTC
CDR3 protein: CASSLDPTRRYYEQYF

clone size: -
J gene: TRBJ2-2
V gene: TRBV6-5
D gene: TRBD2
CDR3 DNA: TGTGCCAGCCGCGAGCGGGATCTTGGAACCGGGGAGCTGTTTTTT
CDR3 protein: CASRERDLGTGELFF

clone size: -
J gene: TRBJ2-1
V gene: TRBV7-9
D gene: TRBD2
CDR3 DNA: TGTGCCAGCAGCTTAGAGGGACTAGCGGCGAATGAGCAGTTCTTC
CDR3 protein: CASSLEGLAANEQFF

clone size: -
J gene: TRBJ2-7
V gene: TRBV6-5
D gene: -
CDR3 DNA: TGTGCCAGCAGGGACTTCTACGAGCAGTACTTC
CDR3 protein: CASRDFYEQYF

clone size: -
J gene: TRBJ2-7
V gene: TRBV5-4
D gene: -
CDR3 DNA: TGTGCCAGCACCCCCGACGAGCAGTACTTC
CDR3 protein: CASTPDEQYF

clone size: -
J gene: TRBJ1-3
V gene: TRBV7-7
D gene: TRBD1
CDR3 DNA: TGTGCTAGCAGCCAGGACAGGGGAAACACCATATATTTT
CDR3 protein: CASSQDRGNTIYF

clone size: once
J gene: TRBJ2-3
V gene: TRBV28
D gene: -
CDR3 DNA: TGTGCCAGCAGTTCGCAGGGGATCGGTACGCAGTATTTT
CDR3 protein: CASSSQGIGTQYF

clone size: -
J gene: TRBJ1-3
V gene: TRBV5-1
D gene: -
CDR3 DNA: TGCGCCAGCAGCTTGTCCCGGGAATCTGGAAACACCATATATTTT
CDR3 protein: CASSLSRESGNTIYF

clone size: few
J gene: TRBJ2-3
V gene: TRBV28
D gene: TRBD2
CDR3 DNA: TGTGCCAGCAGGGGGTCCGCGGGAGGGCCCTCGAGCACAGATACGCAGTATTTT
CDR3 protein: CASRGSAGGPSSTDTQYF